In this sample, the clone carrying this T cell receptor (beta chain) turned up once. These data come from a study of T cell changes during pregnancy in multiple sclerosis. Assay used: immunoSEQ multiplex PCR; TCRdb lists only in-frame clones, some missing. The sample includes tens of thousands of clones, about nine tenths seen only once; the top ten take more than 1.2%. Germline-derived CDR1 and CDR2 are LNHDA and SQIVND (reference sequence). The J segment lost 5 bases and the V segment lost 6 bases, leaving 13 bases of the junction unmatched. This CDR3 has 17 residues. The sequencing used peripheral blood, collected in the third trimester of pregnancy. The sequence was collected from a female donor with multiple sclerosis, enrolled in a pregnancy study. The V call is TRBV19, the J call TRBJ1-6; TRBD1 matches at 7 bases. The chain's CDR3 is CASSDRVRSEDNSPLHF. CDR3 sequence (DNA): TGTGCCAGTAGCGACAGGGTGAGGTCAGAGGATAATTCACCCCTCCACTTT.